These 12 T cell receptor beta chains were all obtained from the same sample, sequenced in a study of Ad26.COV2.S vaccination and SARS-CoV-2 variants. Only in-frame clones appear in the TCRdb table, and some are missing; sequencing was by immunoSEQ multiplex PCR. The sample has about 400,000 clones, roughly four fifths seen once. As for treatment: some 20 received Ad26.COV2.S at low or high dose, single or two shots; about 5 received placebo; per-sample allocation not given. The samples date from day 63 after the first vaccine or placebo injection. Sequenced here: peripheral blood, sampled in a trial of Ad26.COV2.S vaccine versus placebo. Receptor source: a person between 18 and 65 years old who received the Ad26.COV2.S COVID-19 vaccine or a placebo.

The gene calls are TRBV6-5 and TRBJ1-6; D is possibly TRBD1 (5 bases). The germline V and J ends were trimmed by 7 bases and 14 bases, with 18 bases remaining between them. The CDR3 sequence is 13 residues long. Germline CDR1 is MNHEY and CDR2 is SVGAGI. The CDR3 DNA follows: TGTGCCAGCACCTTCGGGGGTAAATCGGCCCTCCACTTT. Translation: CASTFGGKSALHF.

The chain carries TRBV5-1 and TRBJ2-7; D possibly corresponds to TRBD2 (5 bases). CDR1 is SGHRS, CDR2 YFSETQ, per germline. The ends were cut back, 0 bases at V and 0 bases at J, with 13 bases in the middle. The CDR3 consists of 16 residues. For the CDR3, the DNA is TGCGCCAGCAGCTTGGGAATTGAACGGGGCTCCTACGAGCAGTACTTC. It encodes CASSLGIERGSYEQYF.

The chain uses TRBV30 and TRBJ2-5, with D tentatively TRBD1 (5 bases). CDR1 GTSNPN and CDR2 SVGIG come from the germline V gene (reference sequence). The CDR3 totals 13 residues. Between the trimmed V and J ends, which lost 0 bases and 1 base, there was a span of 6 bases. As DNA, the CDR3 is TGTGCCTGGAGTGTAGACAGCCAAGAGACCCAGTACTTC. Translating it yields CAWSVDSQETQYF.

The chain recombines TRBV5-6 with TRBJ2-2, with D perhaps matching TRBD1 (5 bases). This CDR3 comprises 15 residues. The germline gives CDR1 SGHDT, CDR2 YYEEEE. V lost 1 base and J lost 6, with 13 bases in between. CDR3 protein: CASSLRLSGPGELFF. The DNA for the CDR3 is TGTGCCAGCAGCTTGCGTCTTTCAGGGCCCGGGGAGCTGTTTTTT. Combining the CDR3 with reference TRBV5-6 and TRBJ2-2 gives the whole variable domain DAGVTQSPTHLIKTRGQQVTLRCSPKSGHDTVSWYQQALGQGPQFIFQYYEEEERQRGNFPDRFSGHQFPNYSSELNVNALLLGDSALYLCASSLRLSGPGELFFGEGSRLTVL.

The rearrangement uses TRBV7-9 and TRBJ1-3; tentatively, D is TRBD1 (5 bases). The CDR3 is made up of 15 amino acids. Per germline, CDR1 SEHNR and CDR2 FQNEAQ (reference sequence). The V and J ends lost 5 bases and 2 bases respectively, with 13 bases between them. The CDR3 is CASSHTGGAGNTIYF. Written as DNA, the CDR3 is TGTGCCAGCAGCCACACGGGGGGGGCTGGAAACACCATATATTTT.

The chain couples TRBV18 to TRBJ1-5; D not resolved. V was cut by 2 bases and J by 3 bases, with 8 bases left in between. The germline V gene has CDR1 KGHSH and CDR2 LQKENI. The CDR3 contains 14 residues. CDR3: CASSPEASNQPQHF. The CDR3 nucleotides read TGTGCCAGCTCACCAGAGGCTTCCAATCAGCCCCAGCATTTT.

This clone was seen only a few times. The chain joins TRBV5-6 to TRBJ1-2; D uncertain. V lost 2 bases to trimming and J lost 7 bases, with 9 bases between them. Germline V gives CDR1 SGHDT, CDR2 YYEEEE. CDR3 length: 12 residues. The CDR3 sequence: CASSFVTAGYTF. In DNA, the CDR3 is TGTGCCAGCAGCTTCGTTACTGCTGGCTACACCTTC.

This clone was seen many times. The chain combines TRBV28 with TRBJ1-5; a possible D gene is TRBD1 (5 bases). The CDR3 loop spans 13 amino acids. In germline, CDR1 is MDHEN, CDR2 SYDVKM. The V end was cut by 9 bases, the J end by 6 bases, with 15 bases between. CDR3 sequence: CASGWRGSQPQHF. In DNA, the CDR3 is TGTGCCAGTGGGTGGAGGGGAAGTCAGCCCCAGCATTTT.

A single count supports this clone. V and J are TRBV19 and TRBJ2-3; no clear D gene. The CDR3 extends over 14 amino acids. The germline V and J ends were trimmed by 1 base and 0 bases, with 5 bases remaining between them. Germline values: CDR1 LNHDA, CDR2 SQIVND (reference sequence). The CDR3 sequence: CASSIGGSTDTQYF. CDR3 bases: TGTGCCAGTAGTATAGGGGGAAGCACAGATACGCAGTATTTT.

The chain has TRBV30 and TRBJ1-3; maybe TRBD1 (5 bases). CDR1 GTSNPN and CDR2 SVGIG come from the germline V gene (reference sequence). The CDR3 consists of 13 residues. Trimming removed 5 bases at V and 5 bases at J, with 13 bases between. The CDR3: CAWASGRRNTIYF. CDR3 nucleotide sequence: TGTGCCTGGGCCTCGGGGCGGAGAAACACCATATATTTT.

This clone appeared a single time. The chain couples TRBV29-1 to TRBJ1-2, with a possible D match to TRBD1 (5 bases). The CDR3 runs 10 residues. Per the germline V gene, CDR1 is SQVTM and CDR2 is ANQGSEA. V was cut by 5 bases and J by 6 bases, with 7 bases left in between. This chain's CDR3 is CSVWGDGYTF. Here the CDR3 DNA reads TGCAGCGTTTGGGGGGATGGCTACACCTTC.

In this sample, this clone turned up many times. This chain links TRBV4-2 with TRBJ2-1; 11 bases fit TRBD2. V trimming: 0 bases; J trimming: 7 bases; junction bases outside the gene matches: 5. The length of the CDR3 is 16 residues. CDR1 LGHNA and CDR2 YNFKEQ come from the germline V gene. The CDR3 DNA reads TGTGCCAGCAGCCAAGATAATAGCGGGGGGGCAAATGAGCAGTTCTTC. It codes for CASSQDNSGGANEQFF.